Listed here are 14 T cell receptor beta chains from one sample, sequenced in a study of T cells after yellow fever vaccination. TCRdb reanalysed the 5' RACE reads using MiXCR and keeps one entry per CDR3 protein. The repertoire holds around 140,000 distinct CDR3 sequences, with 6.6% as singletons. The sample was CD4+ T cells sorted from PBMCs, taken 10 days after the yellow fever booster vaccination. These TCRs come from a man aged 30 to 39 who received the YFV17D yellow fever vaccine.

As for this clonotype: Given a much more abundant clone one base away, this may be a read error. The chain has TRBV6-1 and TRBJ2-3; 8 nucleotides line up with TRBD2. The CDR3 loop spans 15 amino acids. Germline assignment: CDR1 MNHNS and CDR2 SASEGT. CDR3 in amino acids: CATRRGASGTDAQYF. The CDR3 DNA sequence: TGTGCCACCAGGCGGGGGGCTAGCGGCACAGATGCGCAGTATTTT.

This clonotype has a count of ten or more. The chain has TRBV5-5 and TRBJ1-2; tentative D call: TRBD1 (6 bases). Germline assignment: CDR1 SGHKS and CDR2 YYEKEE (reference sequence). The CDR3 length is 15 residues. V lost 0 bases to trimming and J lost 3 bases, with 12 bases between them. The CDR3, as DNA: TGTGCCAGCAGCTTGGGGCAGGGGATGGACTATGGCTACACCTTC. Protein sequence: CASSLGQGMDYGYTF.

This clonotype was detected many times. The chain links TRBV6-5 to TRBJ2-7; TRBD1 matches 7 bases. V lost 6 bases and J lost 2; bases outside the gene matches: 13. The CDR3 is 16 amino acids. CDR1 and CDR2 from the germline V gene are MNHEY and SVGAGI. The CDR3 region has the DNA TGTGCCAGCAGCACAATCGACAGGGTCGGGCCCTACGAGCAGTACTTC. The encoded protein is CASSTIDRVGPYEQYF.

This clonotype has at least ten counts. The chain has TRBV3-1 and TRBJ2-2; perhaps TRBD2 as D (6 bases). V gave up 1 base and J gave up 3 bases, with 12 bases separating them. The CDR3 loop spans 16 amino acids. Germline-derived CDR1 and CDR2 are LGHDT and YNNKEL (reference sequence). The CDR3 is CASSQGTPGDTGELFF. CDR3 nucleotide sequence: TGTGCCAGCAGCCAAGGGACTCCGGGGGACACCGGGGAGCTGTTTTTT.

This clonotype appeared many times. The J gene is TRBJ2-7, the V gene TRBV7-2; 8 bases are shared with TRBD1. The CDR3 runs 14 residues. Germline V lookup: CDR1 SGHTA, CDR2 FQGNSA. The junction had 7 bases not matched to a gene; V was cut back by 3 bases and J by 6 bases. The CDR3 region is CASSFSGQGAEQYF. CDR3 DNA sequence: TGTGCCAGCAGCTTTTCCGGCCAGGGGGCCGAGCAGTACTTC.

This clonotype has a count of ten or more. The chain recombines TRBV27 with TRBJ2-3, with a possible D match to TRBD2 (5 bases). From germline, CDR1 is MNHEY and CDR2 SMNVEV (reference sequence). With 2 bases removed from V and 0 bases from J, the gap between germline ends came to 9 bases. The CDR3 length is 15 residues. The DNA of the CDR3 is TGTGCCAGCAGTTTAGGAGGTCTTAGCACAGATACGCAGTATTTT. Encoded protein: CASSLGGLSTDTQYF.

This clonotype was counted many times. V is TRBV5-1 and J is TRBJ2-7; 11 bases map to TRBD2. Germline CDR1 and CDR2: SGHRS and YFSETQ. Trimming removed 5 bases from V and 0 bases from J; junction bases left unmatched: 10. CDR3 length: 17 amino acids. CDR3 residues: CASSRGLAGSSSYEQYF. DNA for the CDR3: TGCGCCAGCAGTCGCGGACTAGCGGGCTCATCCTCCTACGAGCAGTACTTC.

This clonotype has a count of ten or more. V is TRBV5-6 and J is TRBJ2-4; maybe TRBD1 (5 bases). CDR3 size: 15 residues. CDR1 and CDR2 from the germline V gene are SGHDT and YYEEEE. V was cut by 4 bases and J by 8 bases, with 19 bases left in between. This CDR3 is CASSPSAGPRDIQYF. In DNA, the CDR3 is TGTGCCAGCAGCCCGTCTGCCGGTCCCAGGGACATTCAGTACTTC.

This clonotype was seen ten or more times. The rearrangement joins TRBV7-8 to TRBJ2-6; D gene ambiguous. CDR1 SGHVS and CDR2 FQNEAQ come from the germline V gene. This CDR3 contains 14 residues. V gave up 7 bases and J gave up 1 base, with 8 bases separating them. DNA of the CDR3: TGTGCCAGCACCCTTCGGTCTGGGGCCAACGTCCTGACTTTC. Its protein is CASTLRSGANVLTF.

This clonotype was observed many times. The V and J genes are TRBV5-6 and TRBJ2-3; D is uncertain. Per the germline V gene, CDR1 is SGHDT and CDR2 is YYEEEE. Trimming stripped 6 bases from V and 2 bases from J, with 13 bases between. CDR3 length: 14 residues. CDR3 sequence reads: CASIGGPLTDTQYF. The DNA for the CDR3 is TGTGCCAGCATCGGCGGACCACTCACAGATACGCAGTATTTT.

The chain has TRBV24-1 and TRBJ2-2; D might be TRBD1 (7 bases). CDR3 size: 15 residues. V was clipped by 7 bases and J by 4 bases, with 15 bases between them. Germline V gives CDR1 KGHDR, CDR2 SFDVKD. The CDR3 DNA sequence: TGTGCCACCAGCCAATCAGGGGGGCCCACCGGGGAGCTGTTTTTT. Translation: CATSQSGGPTGELFF.

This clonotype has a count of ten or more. The chain's CDR3 is CASSLLAGVQETQYF. CDR3 nucleotide sequence: TGTGCCAGCAGTTTGCTAGCGGGAGTTCAAGAGACCCAGTACTTC. The J gene is TRBJ2-5, the V gene TRBV6-2 or TRBV6-3, with TRBD2 identical over 10 bases. V was pared by 4 bases and J by 2 bases, with 4 bases of the junction left unmatched. The germline V gene encodes CDR1 MNHEY and CDR2 SVGEGT. CDR3 length: 15 residues.

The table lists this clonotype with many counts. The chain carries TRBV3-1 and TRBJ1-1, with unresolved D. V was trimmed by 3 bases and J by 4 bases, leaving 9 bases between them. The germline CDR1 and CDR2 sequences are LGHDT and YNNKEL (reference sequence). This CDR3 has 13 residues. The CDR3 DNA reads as TGTGCCAGCAGCCAGGAGGTGGTCACTGAAGCTTTCTTT. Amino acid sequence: CASSQEVVTEAFF.

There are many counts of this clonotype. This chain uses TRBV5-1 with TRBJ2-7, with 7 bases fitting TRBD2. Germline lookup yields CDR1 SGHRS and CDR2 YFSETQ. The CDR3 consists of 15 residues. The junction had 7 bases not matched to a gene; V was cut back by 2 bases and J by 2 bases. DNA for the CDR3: TGCGCCAGCAGCTTTCGACTAGCTCAAGCCTACGAGCAGTACTTC. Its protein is CASSFRLAQAYEQYF.